This T cell receptor (beta chain) was sequenced for a study of cytomegalovirus exposure and HLA in healthy donors. The PCR employed 60 Vbeta primers together with 13 Jbeta primers. Assay used: immunoSEQ multiplex PCR; TCRdb lists only in-frame clones, some missing. Among 60,000 to 85,000 clones listed, around 81% were seen once. In germline, CDR1 is MDHEN, CDR2 SYDVKM. There are 14 residues in the CDR3. Trimming pared 5 bases from V and 4 bases from J, leaving 14 bases between. This clonotype was obtained from a man aged 40-50 years in good health and CMV-seronegative. Sequenced: PBMCs. V gene TRBV28 combines with J gene TRBJ1-1, with D possibly TRBD1 on 5 matching bases. The CDR3 loop is CASSTTGFSTEAFF. The DNA of the CDR3 is TGTGCCAGCAGTACCACAGGATTTAGCACTGAAGCTTTCTTT.